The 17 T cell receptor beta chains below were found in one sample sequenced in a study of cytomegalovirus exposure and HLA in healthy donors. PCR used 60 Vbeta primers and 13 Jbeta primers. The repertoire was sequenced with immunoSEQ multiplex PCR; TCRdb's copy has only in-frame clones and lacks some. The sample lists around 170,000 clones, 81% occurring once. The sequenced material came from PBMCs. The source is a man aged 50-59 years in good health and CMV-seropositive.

The CDR3 DNA is TGTGCCATCAGATCGTACCGGGACAGGAATTACGAGCAGTACTTC. This codes for CAIRSYRDRNYEQYF. V is TRBV10-3 and J is TRBJ2-7; TRBD1 matches 8 bases. Germline V lookup: CDR1 ENHRY, CDR2 SYGVKD. V was pared by 6 bases and J by 4 bases, with 11 bases of the junction left unmatched. The CDR3 runs 15 residues.

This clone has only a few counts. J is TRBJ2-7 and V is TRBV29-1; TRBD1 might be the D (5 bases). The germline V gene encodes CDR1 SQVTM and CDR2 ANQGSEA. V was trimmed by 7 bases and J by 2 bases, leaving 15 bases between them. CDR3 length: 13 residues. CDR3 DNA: TGCAGCGCCGGAAGGGGTTTAACCTACGAGCAGTACTTC. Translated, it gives CSAGRGLTYEQYF.

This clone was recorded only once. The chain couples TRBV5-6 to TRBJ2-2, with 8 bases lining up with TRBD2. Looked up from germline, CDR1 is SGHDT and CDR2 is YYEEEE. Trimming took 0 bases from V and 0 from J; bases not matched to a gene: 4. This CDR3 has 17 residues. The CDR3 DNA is TGTGCCAGCAGCTTGGCCGGACTAGCTGCGAACACCGGGGAGCTGTTTTTT. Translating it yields CASSLAGLAANTGELFF.

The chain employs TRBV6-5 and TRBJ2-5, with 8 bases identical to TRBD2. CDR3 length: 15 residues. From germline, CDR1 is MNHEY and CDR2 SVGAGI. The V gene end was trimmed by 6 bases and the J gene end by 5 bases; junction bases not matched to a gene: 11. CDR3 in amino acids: CASRLIRAGDETQYF. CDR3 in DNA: TGTGCCAGCAGACTAATCCGAGCGGGAGATGAGACCCAGTACTTC.

The CDR3: CASSLQDSSYNEQFF. The CDR3 bases are TGCGCCAGCAGCTTACAGGATAGCTCCTACAATGAGCAGTTCTTC. The chain recombines TRBV5-1 with TRBJ2-1, with TRBD1 as a possible D gene (5 bases). Germline loops: CDR1 SGHRS, CDR2 YFSETQ. This CDR3 comprises 15 residues. The V gene lost 2 bases and the J gene lost 0 bases, with 9 bases spanning the gap.

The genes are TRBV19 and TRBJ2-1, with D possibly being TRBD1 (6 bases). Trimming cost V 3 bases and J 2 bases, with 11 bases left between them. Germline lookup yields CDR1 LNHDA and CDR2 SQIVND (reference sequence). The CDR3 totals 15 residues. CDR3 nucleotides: TGTGCCAGTAGTATTCCAGGGGCCACCTACAATGAGCAGTTCTTC. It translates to CASSIPGATYNEQFF.

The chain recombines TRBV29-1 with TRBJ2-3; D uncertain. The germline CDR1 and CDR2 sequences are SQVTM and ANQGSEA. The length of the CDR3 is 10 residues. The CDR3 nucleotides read TGCGGAGCCGTTGGAGATACGCAGTATTTT. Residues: CGAVGDTQYF.

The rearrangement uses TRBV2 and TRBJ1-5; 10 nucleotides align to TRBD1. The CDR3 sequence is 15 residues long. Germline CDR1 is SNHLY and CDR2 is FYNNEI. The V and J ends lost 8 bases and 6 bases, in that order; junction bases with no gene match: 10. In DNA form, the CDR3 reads TGTGCCAGCGGCTCCGGGACAGGGGTTGGTCAGCCCCAGCATTTT. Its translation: CASGSGTGVGQPQHF.

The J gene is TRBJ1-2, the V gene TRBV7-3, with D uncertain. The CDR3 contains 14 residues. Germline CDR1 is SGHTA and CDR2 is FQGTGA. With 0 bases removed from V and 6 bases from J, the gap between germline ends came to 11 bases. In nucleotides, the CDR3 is TGTGCCAGCAGCTTAACCTCGGCGGGCGATGGCTACACCTTC. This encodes CASSLTSAGDGYTF.

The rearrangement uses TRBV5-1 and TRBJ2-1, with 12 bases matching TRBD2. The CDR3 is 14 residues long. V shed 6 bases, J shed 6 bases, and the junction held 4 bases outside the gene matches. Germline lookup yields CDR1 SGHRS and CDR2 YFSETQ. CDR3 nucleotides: TGCGCCAGCACTAGCGGGAGGGCCGGCAATGAGCAGTTCTTC. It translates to CASTSGRAGNEQFF. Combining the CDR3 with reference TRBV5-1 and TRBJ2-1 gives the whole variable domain KAGVTQTPRYLIKTRGQQVTLSCSPISGHRSVSWYQQTPGQGLQFLFEYFSETQRNKGNFPGRFSGRQFSNSRSEMNVSTLELGDSALYLCASTSGRAGNEQFFGPGTRLTVL.

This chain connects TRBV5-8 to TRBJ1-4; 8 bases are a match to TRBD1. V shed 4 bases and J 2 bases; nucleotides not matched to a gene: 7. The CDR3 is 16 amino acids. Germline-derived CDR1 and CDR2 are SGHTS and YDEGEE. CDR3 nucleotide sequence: TGTGCCAGCAGCCCCGGGACAGGTGTCACTAATGAAAAACTGTTTTTT. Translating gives CASSPGTGVTNEKLFF.

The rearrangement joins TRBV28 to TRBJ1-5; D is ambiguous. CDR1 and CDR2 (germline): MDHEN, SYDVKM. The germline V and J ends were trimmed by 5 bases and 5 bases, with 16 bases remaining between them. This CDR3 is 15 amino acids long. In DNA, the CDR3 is TGTGCCAGCAGTAGGGAGGTCTATGACGATCAGCCCCAGCATTTT. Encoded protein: CASSREVYDDQPQHF.

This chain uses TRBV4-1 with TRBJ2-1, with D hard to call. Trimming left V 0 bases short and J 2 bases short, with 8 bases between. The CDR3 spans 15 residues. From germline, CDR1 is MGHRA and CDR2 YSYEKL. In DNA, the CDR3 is TGCGCCAGCAGCCAAGATACACAGACCTACAATGAGCAGTTCTTC. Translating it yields CASSQDTQTYNEQFF.

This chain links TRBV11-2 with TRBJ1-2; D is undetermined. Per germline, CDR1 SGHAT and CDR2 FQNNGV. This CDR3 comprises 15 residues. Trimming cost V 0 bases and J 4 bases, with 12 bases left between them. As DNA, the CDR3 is TGTGCCAGCAGCTTAGATCGGGGAGGGATCTATGGCTACACCTTC. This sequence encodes CASSLDRGGIYGYTF.

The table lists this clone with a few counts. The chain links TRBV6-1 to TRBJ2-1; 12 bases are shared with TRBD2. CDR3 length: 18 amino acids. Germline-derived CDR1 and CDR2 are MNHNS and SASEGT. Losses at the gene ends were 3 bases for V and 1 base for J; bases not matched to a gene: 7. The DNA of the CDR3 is TGTGCCAGCAGTGAGCGACTAGCGGGGGCGACGTCCTACAATGAGCAGTTCTTC. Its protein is CASSERLAGATSYNEQFF.

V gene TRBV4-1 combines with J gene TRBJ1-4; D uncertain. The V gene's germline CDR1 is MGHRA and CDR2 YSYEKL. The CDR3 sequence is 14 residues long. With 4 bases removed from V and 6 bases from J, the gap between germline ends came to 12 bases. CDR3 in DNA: TGCGCCAGCAGCCCCGACGGGTTCGATGAAAAACTGTTTTTT. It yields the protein CASSPDGFDEKLFF.

The CDR3 nucleotides read TGCGCCAGCAGCTTGGCGGCGGGCACGAACACCGGGGAGCTGTTTTTT. Its translation is CASSLAAGTNTGELFF. This chain links TRBV5-1 with TRBJ2-2; possible D gene TRBD2, 5 bases. The CDR3 runs to 16 residues. The V and J ends lost 0 bases and 0 bases respectively, with 9 bases between them. Germline-derived CDR1 and CDR2 are SGHRS and YFSETQ.